These 23 T cell receptor beta chains were sequenced from one sample in a study of T cell responses to AZD1222 COVID-19 vaccine. Produced via immunoSEQ multiplex PCR; TCRdb's table is partial and in-frame only. The sample has about 69,000 clones, roughly 80% seen once. Specimen: peripheral blood, collected 28 days after the second AZD1222 dose. These receptors were collected from an adult who received the AZD1222 COVID-19 vaccine.

This rearrangement joins TRBV19 to TRBJ1-2; 11 nucleotides agree with TRBD1. The CDR3 covers 15 residues. V lost 3 bases and J lost 4; bases outside the gene matches: 4. The germline V gene encodes CDR1 LNHDA and CDR2 SQIVND (reference sequence). As DNA, the CDR3 is TGTGCCAGTAGTATTCCCGGGACAGGGGGCTATGGCTACACCTTC. Amino acid sequence: CASSIPGTGGYGYTF.

This chain joins TRBV2 and TRBJ1-5; no clear D gene. V dropped 7 bases and J dropped 2 bases, with 12 bases sitting between them. CDR3 length equals 14 residues. Germline V gene data show CDR1 as SNHLY and CDR2 as FYNNEI. CDR3: CASKVEPGNQPQHF. CDR3 bases: TGTGCCAGCAAAGTGGAACCGGGCAATCAGCCCCAGCATTTT.

This clone was seen a single time. The chain recombines TRBV5-6 with TRBJ2-7; maybe TRBD2 (5 bases). Trimming stripped 1 base from V and 7 bases from J, with 15 bases between. CDR1 is SGHDT, CDR2 YYEEEE, per germline. The CDR3 consists of 14 residues. This CDR3 is CASSLSRAWEEQYF. The CDR3 coding sequence is TGTGCCAGCAGCTTGTCAAGGGCGTGGGAGGAGCAGTACTTC.

This clone has more than one count but fewer than ten. The CDR3 reads CASRIQSTDTQYF. The CDR3 DNA is TGTGCCAGTAGGATCCAGAGCACAGATACGCAGTATTTT. The V gene is TRBV19, the J gene TRBJ2-3, with D unclear. Trimming removed 6 bases at V and 0 bases at J, with 7 bases between. The CDR3 extends over 13 amino acids. Germline CDR1 reads LNHDA; CDR2 reads SQIVND (reference sequence).

About this clone: The identical CDR3 is also encoded by other nucleotide sequences in the sample. The J gene is TRBJ1-1, the V gene TRBV15; D unclear. The CDR3 has 13 residues. V was trimmed by 3 bases and J by 1 base, leaving 6 bases between them. The germline CDR1 and CDR2 sequences are LNHNV and YYDKDF (reference sequence). In DNA, the CDR3 is TGTGCCACCAGCAGGGGGAGGAACACTGAAGCTTTCTTT. Protein product: CATSRGRNTEAFF.

This rearrangement joins TRBV6-5 to TRBJ1-3; D call uncertain. Germline V CDR1 and CDR2: MNHEY, SVGAGI. Trimming stripped 0 bases from V and 0 bases from J, with 6 bases between. This CDR3 is built from 15 residues. The CDR3 sequence is CASSYSSSSGNTIYF. CDR3 nucleotides: TGTGCCAGCAGTTACTCGAGCAGCTCTGGAAACACCATATATTTT.

The chain carries TRBV3-1 (or the pseudogene TRBV3-2) and TRBJ2-4; 11 bases line up with TRBD2. The CDR3 sequence is 17 residues long. Per germline, CDR1 LGHDT and CDR2 YNNKEL (reference sequence). Losses at the gene ends were 3 bases for V and 8 bases for J; bases not matched to a gene: 12. This chain's CDR3 is CASSHLAGGPRKHIQYF. In nucleotides, the CDR3 is TGTGCCAGCAGCCATTTAGCGGGGGGGCCGAGAAAGCACATTCAGTACTTC.

This chain connects TRBV5-6 to TRBJ1-2; no clear D gene. This CDR3 is built from 12 residues. V gave up 3 bases and J gave up 4 bases, with 7 bases separating them. CDR1 and CDR2 from the germline V gene are SGHDT and YYEEEE. CDR3 sequence reads: CASSSGSYGYTF. For the CDR3, the DNA is TGTGCCAGCAGCTCGGGGTCCTATGGCTACACCTTC.

The chain combines TRBV5-1 with TRBJ2-3, with 7 bases aligning to TRBD1. Germline V gives CDR1 SGHRS, CDR2 YFSETQ. The CDR3 length is 15 residues. The V and J ends lost 1 base and 6 bases, in that order; junction bases with no gene match: 8. The CDR3 sequence: CASSLIRGLGDTQYF. CDR3 nucleotides: TGCGCCAGCAGCTTGATAAGGGGGCTAGGGGATACGCAGTATTTT.

This clone was seen once. V and J are TRBV6-6 and TRBJ1-6; D not resolved. The CDR3 is made up of 16 amino acids. V shed 0 bases and J shed 6 bases, with 12 bases lying between them. Germline V gene data show CDR1 as MNHNY and CDR2 as SVGAGI (reference sequence). The chain's CDR3 is CASSYSSGLGNSPLHF. The CDR3 DNA is TGTGCCAGCAGTTACTCGTCCGGCCTGGGTAATTCACCCCTCCACTTT.

The chain is built from TRBV7-9 and TRBJ2-3; 10 bases align to TRBD2. The CDR3 is 15 residues long. V dropped 1 base and J dropped 6; count of bases not matched to a gene: 4. Looked up from germline, CDR1 is SEHNR and CDR2 is FQNEAQ (reference sequence). CDR3 nucleotides: TGTGCCAGCAGCTTAGGGCTAGCGGGAGATGATACGCAGTATTTT. Its protein product is CASSLGLAGDDTQYF.

This chain joins TRBV5-1 and TRBJ2-1; 11 bases match TRBD2. Trimming cost V 4 bases and J 6 bases; bases outside gene matches: 6. This CDR3 contains 15 residues. Germline loops: CDR1 SGHRS, CDR2 YFSETQ. CDR3 sequence: CASSPGLAEVNEQFF. In nucleotides, the CDR3 is TGCGCCAGCAGCCCGGGACTAGCGGAGGTCAATGAGCAGTTCTTC.

V gene TRBV19 combines with J gene TRBJ2-2; TRBD1 matches at 8 bases. The ends lost 6 bases at V and 5 bases at J; junction bases unmatched: 5. Germline V gives CDR1 LNHDA, CDR2 SQIVND (reference sequence). This CDR3 is 14 amino acids long. CDR3 sequence (DNA): TGTGCCAGTAGGGTAACAGGGGGAACCGGGGAGCTGTTTTTT. Translated, it gives CASRVTGGTGELFF.

The chain carries TRBV5-1 and TRBJ2-3; 8 bases map to TRBD2. This CDR3 region has 16 residues. V lost 0 bases to trimming and J lost 2 bases; unmatched junction nucleotides: 5. CDR1 and CDR2 (germline): SGHRS, YFSETQ. The CDR3 DNA reads TGCGCCAGCAGCTTGGGGCTAGCGGGTCCCACAGATACGCAGTATTTT. Its translation: CASSLGLAGPTDTQYF.

In its sample, this clone was seen a few times. The V gene is TRBV11-2, the J gene TRBJ2-1; tentatively, D is TRBD2 (7 bases). CDR3 length: 16 residues. The V gene's germline CDR1 is SGHAT and CDR2 FQNNGV. The V end lost 9 bases, the J end lost 10 bases, and 28 bases lay between the germline ends. CDR3: CASLRLRDGGQREQFF. The CDR3 DNA sequence: TGTGCCAGTCTAAGACTTCGCGACGGGGGGCAAAGGGAGCAGTTCTTC.

This rearrangement joins TRBV5-1 to TRBJ1-6; 9 bases match TRBD1. Germline CDR1 and CDR2: SGHRS and YFSETQ. V shed 4 bases, J shed 7 bases, and the junction held 9 bases outside the gene matches. CDR3 length: 16 amino acids. The CDR3 is CASSLLGQGLNSPLHF. DNA for the CDR3: TGCGCCAGCAGCCTGCTGGGACAGGGACTGAATTCACCCCTCCACTTT.

The chain recombines TRBV27 with TRBJ1-4, with TRBD1 identical over 8 bases. The trim removed 5 bases at V and 5 bases at J, leaving 7 bases unmatched. The CDR3 has 15 amino acids. From germline, CDR1 is MNHEY and CDR2 SMNVEV (reference sequence). CDR3 sequence (DNA): TGTGCCAGCAGTGCCCCCGGGACAGGAAATGAAAAACTGTTTTTT. The encoded protein is CASSAPGTGNEKLFF.

The chain joins TRBV6-5 to TRBJ2-1, with D hard to call. Looked up from germline, CDR1 is MNHEY and CDR2 is SVGAGI. The CDR3 runs 11 residues. V was clipped by 4 bases and J by 13 bases, with 11 bases between them. The CDR3, as DNA: TGTGCCAGCAGTTCGAGCCTAGGCCAGTTCTTC. This translates into CASSSSLGQFF.

The gene calls are TRBV11-2 and TRBJ2-1; D is uncertain. CDR1 and CDR2 (germline): SGHAT, FQNNGV. V dropped 1 base and J dropped 9 bases, with 4 bases sitting between them. The CDR3 is made up of 11 amino acids. CDR3 sequence reads: CASSLVIEQFF. The CDR3 DNA reads TGTGCCAGCAGCTTAGTTATTGAGCAGTTCTTC.

The chain has TRBV5-4 and TRBJ1-1, with D possibly being TRBD1 (5 bases). The CDR3 extends over 16 amino acids. Trimming removed 4 bases from V and 4 bases from J, with 20 bases in between. The germline gives CDR1 SGHNT, CDR2 YYREEE (reference sequence). The CDR3 DNA is TGTGCCAGCAGCCCACAGGTGGGCGCGGGGGGCACTGAAGCTTTCTTT. Protein product: CASSPQVGAGGTEAFF.

The chain has TRBV6-5 and TRBJ1-1; TRBD1 matches 9 bases. The CDR3 contains 11 residues. V lost 7 bases and J lost 8; bases outside the gene matches: 2. Per germline, CDR1 MNHEY and CDR2 SVGAGI. The CDR3 bases are TGTGCCAGCACAGGGACAGGGGAAGCTTTCTTT. Translating it yields CASTGTGEAFF.

This clone was seen more than once but under ten times. The chain has TRBV30 and TRBJ1-1, with D hard to call. Germline CDR1 is GTSNPN and CDR2 is SVGIG (reference sequence). The CDR3 consists of 10 residues. V shed 3 bases and J shed 9 bases, with 8 bases lying between them. CDR3 nucleotide sequence: TGTGCCTGGAGCGTAGGGCAAGCTTTCTTT. Translated: CAWSVGQAFF.

The chain combines TRBV7-2 with TRBJ2-3; no reliable D call. The CDR3 is made up of 16 amino acids. Germline-derived CDR1 and CDR2 are SGHTA and FQGNSA. V was shortened by 5 bases and J by 3 bases, with 18 bases between the two germline ends. CDR3 DNA: TGTGCCAGCAGCCAGATGCGTCAGGTACATACAGATACGCAGTATTTT. Translated, it gives CASSQMRQVHTDTQYF.